The clone carrying this T cell receptor beta chain has a handful of counts. The antigen is not known. The entry originates in a study of vaccination and CD4 T cells after COVID-19. Sequence data for DNA of cultured CD4+ T cells were generated by the Oncomine TCR Beta short-read assay. TCRdb re-called the PCR reads with MiXCR, one entry per CDR3 protein. In the table there are about 20,000 distinct CDR3 sequences, 50% to 65% of which are singletons. Treatment meaning: approximately 9-day PBMC culture with coronavirus spike peptide pools or control peptides (ViraFEST assay). The sample here was CD4+ T cells from blood, cultured in vitro, taken before SARS-CoV-2 vaccination. The clonotype comes from a human donor who had recovered from COVID-19.

The CDR3 loop reads CSAIDSPDTQYF. The CDR3 DNA follows: TGCAGTGCTATTGATTCTCCAGATACGCAGTATTTT. This sequence joins TRBV20-1 and TRBJ2-3; D remains ambiguous. V lost 4 bases and J 4 bases, leaving 9 bases between the germline ends. Germline V gene data show CDR1 as DFQATT and CDR2 as SNEGSKA (reference sequence). The CDR3 length is 12 residues.